This T cell receptor beta chain was sequenced in a study of T cell changes during pregnancy in multiple sclerosis. Generated by immunoSEQ multiplex PCR, the TCRdb table keeps only in-frame clones and is missing some. The table includes 65,000 to 85,000 clones, approximately 89% detected once. V dropped 2 bases and J dropped 3 bases, with 10 bases sitting between them. Per the germline V gene, CDR1 is KGHSH and CDR2 is LQKENI. The length of the CDR3 is 14 residues. The sample here was peripheral blood, taken in the second trimester of pregnancy. The sequence was obtained from a female donor with multiple sclerosis, enrolled in a pregnancy study. V and J are TRBV18 and TRBJ1-1; D gene ambiguous. The CDR3 nucleotides read TGTGCCAGCTCACCATTCACCGAGGACACTGAAGCTTTCTTT. As protein: CASSPFTEDTEAFF.